One and the same sample provided the 27 T cell receptor delta chains below, sequenced in a study of gammadelta T cells in human blood. TCRdb reanalyzed the RT-PCR reads using CATT. The data hold over 850 delta-chain clones, with roughly a quarter observed a single time. Material for sequencing was non-Vgamma9Vdelta2 gamma-delta T cells from infant blood. The source of these receptors is a human donor.

This clone is judged large. This chain links TRDV1 with TRDJ1; TRDD3 is a possible D gene (6 bases). This CDR3 is built from 16 residues. Trimming left V 8 bases short and J 10 bases short, with 29 bases between. Germline CDR1 TSWWSYY, CDR2 QGS. The CDR3: CALLPGVLRVPRGLIF. In DNA, the CDR3 is TGTGCTCTTTTACCTGGGGTATTGCGGGTCCCTAGGGGACTCATCTTT.

The V and J genes are TRDV1 and TRDJ1; no clear D gene. This CDR3 is 18 amino acids long. Looked up from germline, CDR1 is TSWWSYY and CDR2 is QGS. Between the trimmed V and J ends, which lost 0 bases and 2 bases, there was a span of 19 bases. The CDR3 region has the DNA TGTGCTCTTGGGGAACTAGGCCTAAGGCGTTTACATACCGATAAACTCATCTTT. This gives the protein CALGELGLRRLHTDKLIF.

By sample share, this clone is medium-sized. The chain carries TRDV1 and TRDJ1; D gene unclear. The germline V gene has CDR1 TSWWSYY and CDR2 QGS. The CDR3 sequence is 18 residues long. Trimming left V 2 bases short and J 0 bases short, with 19 bases between. CDR3 nucleotides: TGTGCTCTTGGGGAAGGGACCCAGAAGGTACGGTACACCGATAAACTCATCTTT. Its protein product is CALGEGTQKVRYTDKLIF.

This clone is medium-sized. V and J are TRDV1 and TRDJ2, with 9 bases aligning to TRDD3. This CDR3 region has 23 residues. Per germline, CDR1 TSWWSYY and CDR2 QGS. With V trimmed by 4 bases and J by 1 base, 25 bases remained unmatched. CDR3 loop: CALGAPRGFPPCWGICLTAQLFF. CDR3 nucleotide sequence: TGTGCTCTTGGGGCCCCTCGGGGCTTCCCCCCATGTTGGGGGATATGTTTGACAGCACAACTCTTCTTT.

This clone is large. The rearrangement joins TRDV1 to TRDJ1; 11 bases match TRDD3. Germline loops: CDR1 TSWWSYY, CDR2 QGS. The junction had 33 bases not matched to a gene; V was cut back by 0 bases and J by 3 bases. The CDR3 totals 26 residues. The CDR3 loop reads CALGELVRDWSHCQVMGDTKSDKLIF. CDR3 DNA: TGTGCTCTTGGGGAACTAGTTCGGGATTGGTCGCATTGCCAGGTAATGGGGGATACGAAGTCCGATAAACTCATCTTT.

A remark on this clone: This may come from a read error, since a much larger clone is one base off. Other DNA sequences in this specimen translate into the identical CDR3. The genes are TRDV1 and TRDJ1, with 9 bases identical to TRDD2. V dropped 1 base and J dropped 5; count of bases not matched to a gene: 8. Looked up from germline, CDR1 is TSWWSYY and CDR2 is QGS. The CDR3 extends over 16 amino acids. CDR3 sequence reads: CALGEPRPSYVDKLIF. The CDR3, as DNA: TGTGCTCTTGGGGAACCCCGGCCTTCCTACGTGGATAAACTCATCTTT.

This clone qualifies as large. The chain recombines TRDV1 with TRDJ1; 8 nucleotides agree with TRDD3. The CDR3 runs to 18 residues. Germline loops: CDR1 TSWWSYY, CDR2 QGS. V was pared by 1 base and J by 1 base, with 11 bases of the junction left unmatched. In DNA form, the CDR3 reads TGTGCTCTTGGGGAACCGCGGGGATACCGCTCCTCCACCGATAAACTCATCTTT. This translates into CALGEPRGYRSSTDKLIF.

Comments on this clone: This clone may be a read error of a much larger clone one base away. The chain carries TRDV1 and TRDJ4; D might be TRDD2 or TRDD3, each matching 5 bases. This CDR3 is built from 18 residues. Germline CDR1 is TSWWSYY and CDR2 is QGS. CDR3 DNA sequence: TGTGCTCTTGGGGAACTCCCTAACCTTCGGGATTCTCCCAGACACCTGATCTTT. Translating gives CALGELPNLRDSPRHLIF.

The chain couples TRDV1 to TRDJ1, with 7 positions matching TRDD2. The CDR3 length is 19 residues. The V segment lost 5 bases and the J segment 1 base; nucleotides outside the gene matches: 19. Germline-derived CDR1 and CDR2 are TSWWSYY and QGS. The CDR3 sequence is CALGNPQRFLFSRTDKLIF. CDR3 sequence (DNA): TGTGCTCTTGGGAATCCACAGCGCTTCCTATTCTCACGCACCGATAAACTCATCTTT.

By its share, this clone is medium-sized. The V gene is TRDV1, the J gene TRDJ1, with 7 bases matching TRDD2. The V segment lost 2 bases and the J segment 3 bases; nucleotides outside the gene matches: 15. Germline V gives CDR1 TSWWSYY, CDR2 QGS. CDR3 length: 18 amino acids. The CDR3 sequence is CALGERGLPLIQADKLIF. CDR3 DNA sequence: TGTGCTCTTGGGGAAAGGGGCCTTCCTCTGATTCAAGCCGATAAACTCATCTTT.

Concerning this clone itself: This sequence may be a read error, since a much larger clone differs from it by one base. The chain employs TRDV3 and TRDJ1; 10 bases agree with TRDD3. Germline V lookup: CDR1 TVYSNPD, CDR2 GDNSRS (reference sequence). This CDR3 is built from 23 residues. V shed 1 base and J 1 base; nucleotides not matched to a gene: 30. The CDR3 nucleotides read TGTGCCTTTATCCCCTACGCCCGAGGGTCCGCCCCCAAGTACTGGGGGATCACCGATAAACTCATCTTT. It codes for CAFIPYARGSAPKYWGITDKLIF.

By sample fraction, this clone is medium-sized (0.01 to 0.1%). This CDR3 is also generated by other DNA sequences in the sample. This chain connects TRDV1 to TRDJ3, with 13 nucleotides matching TRDD3. V lost 2 bases and J lost 0; bases outside the gene matches: 25. This CDR3 is built from 27 residues. CDR1 and CDR2 from the germline V gene are TSWWSYY and QGS. The chain's CDR3 is CALGEKFLPTTGGYALPSSWDTRQMFF. DNA for the CDR3: TGTGCTCTTGGGGAAAAATTCCTACCAACTACTGGGGGATACGCCTTACCTAGCTCCTGGGACACCCGACAGATGTTTTTC.

On this clone itself: This sequence may be a read error, since a much larger clone differs from it by one base. Other nucleotide sequences in the sample specify the same CDR3. The genes are TRDV1 and TRDJ1; TRDD3 aligns across 9 bases. The germline CDR1 and CDR2 sequences are TSWWSYY and QGS. The J segment lost 0 bases and the V segment lost 2 bases, leaving 19 bases of the junction unmatched. The CDR3 spans 21 residues. The CDR3 spells CALGESPCCLYWGKYTDKLIF. The CDR3 coding sequence is TGTGCTCTTGGGGAATCTCCTTGTTGCCTTTACTGGGGGAAGTACACCGATAAACTCATCTTT.

This chain links TRDV1 with TRDJ1, with 7 bases identical to TRDD3. V shed 1 base, J shed 4 bases, and the junction held 15 bases outside the gene matches. The germline gives CDR1 TSWWSYY, CDR2 QGS. The CDR3 contains 18 residues. CDR3 in amino acids: CALGEPNFPWGTIDKLIF. As DNA, the CDR3 is TGTGCTCTTGGGGAACCCAATTTTCCTTGGGGGACTATCGATAAACTCATCTTT.

The V call is TRDV1, the J call TRDJ1; TRDD3 matches at 9 bases. Germline V gene lookup returns CDR1 TSWWSYY and CDR2 QGS. The CDR3 is 19 residues long. V lost 2 bases, J lost 0 bases, and 13 bases stayed unmatched. CDR3 loop: CALGECLPWGIQYTDKLIF. In DNA form, the CDR3 reads TGTGCTCTTGGGGAATGCCTACCCTGGGGGATTCAGTACACCGATAAACTCATCTTT.

This clone is judged medium-sized (0.01 to 0.1%). The V and J genes are TRDV1 and TRDJ1; tentative D call: TRDD3 (5 bases). Per the germline V gene, CDR1 is TSWWSYY and CDR2 is QGS. This CDR3 contains 16 residues. V shed 4 bases and J shed 0 bases, with 15 bases lying between them. As DNA, the CDR3 is TGTGCTCTTGGGGGAATACCGGGGGGGTACACCGATAAACTCATCTTT. Translated: CALGGIPGGYTDKLIF.

By share, this clone counts as medium-sized (0.01 to 0.1%). The chain combines TRDV1 with TRDJ1, with 9 bases fitting TRDD3. Germline values: CDR1 TSWWSYY, CDR2 QGS. After removal of 1 base from V and 0 bases from J, the junction contained 27 bases not matched to a gene. The CDR3 extends over 24 amino acids. This CDR3 is CALGEPSIGGSNHWGTFYTDKLIF. The CDR3 bases are TGTGCTCTTGGGGAACCATCAATCGGGGGTTCCAACCACTGGGGGACCTTTTACACCGATAAACTCATCTTT.

Comment on this clone: A much larger clone lies a single base off, so this may be a read error. The gene calls are TRAV23/DV6 and TRDJ1; 8 bases fit TRDD3. Germline values: CDR1 NTAFDY, CDR2 IRPDVSE (reference sequence). This CDR3 is 15 amino acids long. Trimming at V came to 4 bases and at J to 0 bases, leaving 8 bases not matched to a gene. The CDR3 DNA follows: TGTGCAGCAGGTTCCGTACTGGGGGACACCGATAAACTCATCTTT. This sequence encodes CAAGSVLGDTDKLIF.

This clone is termed medium-sized. The rearrangement uses TRAV29/DV5 and TRDJ1, with 9 positions matching TRDD3. Looked up from germline, CDR1 is NSMFDY and CDR2 is ISSIKDK. The CDR3 extends over 20 amino acids. Trimming took 3 bases from V and 1 from J; bases not matched to a gene: 22. CDR3 DNA: TGTGCAGCAACGGTAGTTTGTCCGCCCGGCTGGGGGATTTGCACCGATAAACTCATCTTT. This translates into CAATVVCPPGWGICTDKLIF.

In its sample, this clone is large. The chain joins TRDV1 to TRDJ1, with D possibly being TRDD3 (6 bases). Germline CDR1 TSWWSYY, CDR2 QGS. V lost 0 bases and J 0 bases, leaving 20 bases between the germline ends. The CDR3 sequence is 19 residues long. The CDR3 nucleotides are TGTGCTCTTGGGGAACTTGAATCTCCTGGGGACCTGTACACCGATAAACTCATCTTT. Encoded protein: CALGELESPGDLYTDKLIF.

This clone is medium-sized in the sample. V usage is TRDV1 and J usage is TRDJ1, with 9 bases aligning to TRDD3. Germline CDR1 and CDR2: TSWWSYY and QGS. V trimming: 0 bases; J trimming: 7 bases; junction bases outside the gene matches: 21. This CDR3 comprises 20 residues. The CDR3 loop reads CALGELPSFPTWGYAGKLIF. CDR3 DNA: TGTGCTCTTGGGGAACTACCCTCGTTTCCTACGTGGGGATACGCGGGTAAACTCATCTTT.

This clone appeared a few times. This chain connects TRDV1 to TRDJ1, with 12 bases lining up with TRDD3. Germline CDR1 reads TSWWSYY; CDR2 reads QGS. V shed 7 bases, J shed 2 bases, and the junction held 20 bases outside the gene matches. The CDR3 runs to 20 residues. In nucleotides, the CDR3 is TGTGCTCTTGATAGCTTGCTACGCTGGGGGATACGAAAGGGGACCGATAAACTCATCTTT. It is translated as CALDSLLRWGIRKGTDKLIF.

This clone counts as large (0.1 to 1%). This chain joins TRDV1 and TRDJ1, with TRDD3 identical over 7 bases. The CDR3 sequence is 20 residues long. Germline CDR1 is TSWWSYY and CDR2 is QGS. The V and J ends lost 1 base and 0 bases, in that order; junction bases with no gene match: 17. As DNA, the CDR3 is TGTGCTCTTGGGGAACAATTTAACAGATACTGGGGAATGTACACCGATAAACTCATCTTT. This sequence encodes CALGEQFNRYWGMYTDKLIF.

As for this clone: This may be a read error, as it is one base from a much larger clone. This rearrangement joins TRDV1 to TRDJ1; 13 bases are shared with TRDD3. Trimming removed 5 bases from V and 0 bases from J; junction bases left unmatched: 24. Germline V gene lookup returns CDR1 TSWWSYY and CDR2 QGS. The CDR3 has 23 residues. The CDR3 bases are TGTGCTCTTGGGCCCCCCTTCCTACGATCCATACTGGGGGATACGGTGTACACCGATAAACTCATCTTT. Translated: CALGPPFLRSILGDTVYTDKLIF.

This clone rates as medium-sized. The chain links TRDV3 to TRDJ1, with a tentative D call TRDD3 (6 bases). Germline V gene data show CDR1 as TVYSNPD and CDR2 as GDNSRS (reference sequence). The CDR3 runs 16 residues. Between the trimmed V and J ends, which lost 5 bases and 2 bases, there was a span of 24 bases. CDR3 region: CALHCPGGLGTDKLIF. The CDR3, as DNA: TGTGCCCTCCACTGCCCGGGGGGACTAGGGACCGATAAACTCATCTTT.

Worth noting for this clone: This may be a read error, as it is one base from a much larger clone. The rearrangement links TRAV29/DV5 to TRDJ1, with TRDD3 identical over 9 bases. Germline CDR1 is NSMFDY and CDR2 is ISSIKDK. The CDR3 has 18 amino acids. The DNA for the CDR3 is TGTGCAGCAAGCGAGGGGTACTGGGGGACTTTGTACACCAATAAACTCATCTTT. Translated: CAASEGYWGTLYTNKLIF.

In regard to this clone: Being one base from a much bigger clone, this may be a read error. This sample includes further DNA sequences coding for the same CDR3. The rearrangement joins TRDV1 to TRDJ1; 8 positions agree with TRDD3. The CDR3 runs to 25 residues. The V and J ends lost 0 bases and 1 base, in that order; junction bases with no gene match: 31. The germline V gene has CDR1 TSWWSYY and CDR2 QGS. The CDR3 sequence: CALGELKQFLGHFTGGPPVTDKLIF. The CDR3 DNA is TGTGCTCTTGGGGAACTTAAACAATTCCTGGGGCACTTTACTGGGGGGCCCCCCGTCACCGATAAACTCATCTTT.